This T cell receptor (beta chain) was sequenced during a study of blood T cell repertoires in COVID-19. Study context: Sites in the United States, Italy and Spain provided acute and convalescent COVID-19 samples. T cells, B-cell-depleted T cells, or PBMCs provided the cDNA or gDNA that served as material.

V was clipped by 5 bases and J by 1 base, with 11 bases between them. Per the germline V gene, CDR1 is SGHVS and CDR2 is FQNEAQ. The CDR3 is 14 residues long. Original processing methods: Counts of nucleated cells, estimated from reference gene primer amplification, were obtained. Method: immunoSEQ multiplex PCR; TCRdb's copy keeps in-frame clones and lacks some. V, J and clone size are taken as reported in that table, and D and trimming were inferred from the DNA itself. Found here are under 250,000 clones, 82% of them singletons; the top ten hold less than 3.5%. The sequenced material came from peripheral blood. The chain is built from TRBV7-8 and TRBJ1-1; possible D gene TRBD1, 6 bases. The sequence was collected from a woman younger than 30 with acute or convalescent COVID-19. The CDR3 protein is CASSGRQENTEAFF. In DNA form, the CDR3 reads TGTGCCAGCAGCGGACGACAGGAGAACACTGAAGCTTTCTTT.